These 16 T cell receptor beta chains originate from one sample sequenced in a study of graft-versus-host responses after intestinal transplantation. Repertoires were generated with immunoSEQ multiplex PCR, while TCRdb's copy carries only in-frame clones and drops some. The sample lists over 75,000 clones; roughly 92% were seen once. No antigens are known for them. The source material was unstimulated CD8+ T cells sorted from spleen or lymph node cells, sampled before transplant. The receptor source for this set is a human donor who was the organ donor for an intestinal transplant.

The chain has TRBV5-6 and TRBJ1-4, with D uncertain. The germline V gene has CDR1 SGHDT and CDR2 YYEEEE. Trimming removed 3 bases at V and 8 bases at J, with 11 bases between. The CDR3 totals 13 residues. The CDR3 region has the DNA TGTGCCAGCAGCTCTGGACTATTGGAAAAACTGTTTTTT. Protein sequence: CASSSGLLEKLFF.

The chain's CDR3 is CASSTGVSSYNEQFF. In nucleotides, the CDR3 is TGTGCCAGTAGTACCGGAGTGAGCTCCTACAATGAGCAGTTCTTC. The rearrangement uses TRBV19 and TRBJ2-1; D remains unclear. The CDR3 extends over 15 amino acids. CDR1 LNHDA and CDR2 SQIVND come from the germline V gene (reference sequence). With 4 bases removed from V and 0 bases from J, the gap between germline ends came to 10 bases.

V and J are TRBV21-1 and TRBJ1-2; TRBD1, as called in the table, went unchecked against the DNA. TRBV21-1 is tagged as a pseudogene. The CDR3 totals 16 residues. The CDR3, as DNA: TGTGCCAGCAGCGGCCCGTACAGGCAGTCGCACTATGGCTACACCTTC. It is translated as CASSGPYRQSHYGYTF.

With respect to this clone: Other DNA sequences in this sample translate to the same CDR3. This sequence joins TRBV28 and TRBJ1-2, with 8 bases that match TRBD1. V lost 3 bases, J lost 5 bases, and 11 bases stayed unmatched. Germline CDR1 is MDHEN and CDR2 is SYDVKM. The CDR3 has 16 amino acids. The CDR3 loop reads CASSFPRTGFGYGYTF. CDR3 DNA sequence: TGTGCCAGCAGTTTCCCGCGGACAGGGTTTGGGTATGGCTACACCTTC.

The chain joins TRBV7-9 to TRBJ1-1; the D is unclear. V shed 1 base and J shed 1 base, with 13 bases lying between them. Germline-derived CDR1 and CDR2 are SEHNR and FQNEAQ (reference sequence). The CDR3 runs to 16 residues. The CDR3 DNA sequence: TGTGCCAGCAGCTTAGGTCCCGACTCGGAGAACACTGAAGCTTTCTTT. The encoded protein is CASSLGPDSENTEAFF. Full variable domain (remainder filled in from reference TRBV7-9 and TRBJ1-1): DTGVSQNPRHKITKRGQNVTFRCDPISEHNRLYWYRQTLGQGPEFLTYFQNEAQLEKSRLLSDRFSAERPKGSFSTLEIQRTEQGDSAMYLCASSLGPDSENTEAFFGQGTRLTVV.

This chain uses TRBV5-5 with TRBJ1-2, with a possible D match to TRBD1 (5 bases). CDR3 size: 14 residues. Trimming removed 1 base at V and 6 bases at J, with 13 bases between. Germline assignment: CDR1 SGHKS and CDR2 YYEKEE (reference sequence). The CDR3 region has the DNA TGTGCCAGCAGCTTGTGGGGCAGGGCTAATGGCTACACCTTC. Its protein is CASSLWGRANGYTF.

The chain uses TRBV13 and TRBJ2-7; D perhaps matches TRBD2 (6 bases). The CDR3 totals 14 residues. V shed 2 bases and J shed 2 bases, with 10 bases lying between them. Germline CDR1 is PRHDT and CDR2 is FYEKMQ (reference sequence). CDR3 DNA: TGTGCCAGCAGCTTACGGGGGTCGCCCTACGAGCAGTACTTC. It translates to CASSLRGSPYEQYF.

This clone was observed a few times. The CDR3 sequence: CASSFTGSGNTIYF. The CDR3 region has the DNA TGTGCCAGCAGCTTTACAGGGAGTGGAAACACCATATATTTT. The chain joins TRBV14 to TRBJ1-3, with D maybe TRBD1 (6 bases). The germline CDR1 and CDR2 sequences are SGHDN and FVKESK. This CDR3 region has 14 residues. The V end was cut by 5 bases, the J end by 3 bases, with 11 bases between.

The J gene is TRBJ1-1, the V gene TRBV29-1; 8 bases are a match to TRBD1. The CDR3 covers 12 residues. V dropped 7 bases and J dropped 2; count of bases not matched to a gene: 3. Looked up from germline, CDR1 is SQVTM and CDR2 is ANQGSEA. The CDR3 region is CSGDRGNTEAFF. The CDR3 nucleotides are TGCAGCGGAGACAGGGGCAACACTGAAGCTTTCTTT.

The chain joins TRBV11-2 to TRBJ2-2; TRBD2 agrees at 13 bases. This CDR3 spans 15 amino acids. From germline, CDR1 is SGHAT and CDR2 FQNNGV. Germline trimming cut 5 bases from V and 7 bases from J; bases unmatched to any gene: 4. CDR3: CASSPRTSGGGELFF. CDR3 DNA sequence: TGTGCCAGCAGCCCCCGGACTAGCGGGGGCGGGGAGCTGTTTTTT.

V usage is TRBV27 and J usage is TRBJ2-5; 7 bases agree with TRBD1. The V gene's germline CDR1 is MNHEY and CDR2 SMNVEV (reference sequence). The CDR3 runs 14 residues. Germline trimming cut 6 bases from V and 5 bases from J; bases unmatched to any gene: 9. CDR3 amino acids: CASRSLTGEETQYF. The CDR3 DNA reads as TGTGCCAGCAGGAGTCTCACAGGGGAGGAGACCCAGTACTTC.

As concerns this clone: The CDR3 does not close with the conserved phenylalanine or tryptophan, likely indicating a read error. The V gene is TRBV9, the J gene TRBJ1-2; the match to TRBD1 covers 7 bases. The V segment lost 4 bases and the J segment 10 bases; nucleotides outside the gene matches: 4. This CDR3 is built from 11 residues. Germline V gene sequence: CDR1 SGDLS, CDR2 YYNGEE. The CDR3 reads CASSSGQTYTL. The CDR3 DNA reads TGTGCCAGCAGCTCGGGACAGACCTACACCCTC.

The chain couples TRBV6-5 to TRBJ2-1; TRBD1 might be the D (6 bases). The CDR3 is 16 residues long. Trimming pared 0 bases from V and 1 base from J, leaving 10 bases between. CDR1 is MNHEY and CDR2 is SVGAGI in the germline V gene. The CDR3 region is CASSYSQTGSYNEQFF. CDR3 coding DNA: TGTGCCAGCAGTTACTCCCAGACAGGTTCCTACAATGAGCAGTTCTTC.

This clone was counted a single time. This chain connects TRBV15 to TRBJ2-7; 7 bases agree with TRBD2. Germline values: CDR1 LNHNV, CDR2 YYDKDF (reference sequence). The ends lost 3 bases at V and 2 bases at J; junction bases unmatched: 1. The CDR3 totals 13 residues. The CDR3 coding sequence is TGTGCCACCAGCAGGGGAGGGCCCTACGAGCAGTACTTC. Translating gives CATSRGGPYEQYF.

This clone was found once. The chain couples TRBV4-1 to TRBJ1-2, with D unclear. Germline V gene data show CDR1 as MGHRA and CDR2 as YSYEKL. The CDR3 covers 15 residues. Trimming removed 0 bases at V and 5 bases at J, with 13 bases between. CDR3 sequence: CASSQDQFIQYGYTF. DNA for the CDR3: TGCGCCAGCAGCCAAGATCAGTTCATACAGTATGGCTACACCTTC.

The V and J genes are TRBV10-3 and TRBJ2-2; 9 bases fit TRBD2. The germline gives CDR1 ENHRY, CDR2 SYGVKD. This CDR3 is 17 amino acids long. V lost 6 bases to trimming and J lost 7 bases; unmatched junction nucleotides: 15. The CDR3 DNA sequence: TGTGCCATCAGCCCGAGGTTTAGCGGGAGTCGGATCGGGGAGCTGTTTTTT. Translated, it gives CAISPRFSGSRIGELFF.